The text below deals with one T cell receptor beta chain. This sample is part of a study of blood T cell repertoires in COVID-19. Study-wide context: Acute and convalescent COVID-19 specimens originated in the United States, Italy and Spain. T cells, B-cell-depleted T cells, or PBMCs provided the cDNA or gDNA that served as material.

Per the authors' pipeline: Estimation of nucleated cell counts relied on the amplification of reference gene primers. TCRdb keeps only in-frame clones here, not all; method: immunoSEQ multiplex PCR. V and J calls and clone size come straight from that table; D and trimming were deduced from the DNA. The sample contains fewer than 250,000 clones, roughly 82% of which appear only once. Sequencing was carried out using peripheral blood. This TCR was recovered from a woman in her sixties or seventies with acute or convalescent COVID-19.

This chain's CDR3 is CASSQQAISGNTIYF. For the CDR3, the DNA is TGTGCCAGCAGCCAACAGGCGATCTCTGGAAACACCATATATTTT. J is TRBJ1-3 and V is TRBV14; D is unresolved. Germline V gene data show CDR1 as SGHDN and CDR2 as FVKESK. There are 15 residues in the CDR3. The ends were cut back, 2 bases at V and 0 bases at J, with 8 bases in the middle.